This T cell receptor beta chain was identified during a study of blood T cell repertoires in COVID-19. TCRdb's table, derived via immunoSEQ multiplex PCR, lists solely in-frame clones and lacks some. This sample has 280,000 or so clones, with around 86% found just once. V lost 3 bases and J 7 bases, leaving 9 bases between the germline ends. This CDR3 has 12 residues. This receptor was taken from a human donor in a cohort sampled during active COVID-19. The chain combines TRBV12-3 or TRBV12-4 with TRBJ1-1; TRBD1 is a possible D gene (5 bases). The material sequenced was peripheral blood. The CDR3 DNA sequence: TGTGCCAGCAGTTTGTGGGGGGGTGAAGCTTTCTTT. Its protein is CASSLWGGEAFF.